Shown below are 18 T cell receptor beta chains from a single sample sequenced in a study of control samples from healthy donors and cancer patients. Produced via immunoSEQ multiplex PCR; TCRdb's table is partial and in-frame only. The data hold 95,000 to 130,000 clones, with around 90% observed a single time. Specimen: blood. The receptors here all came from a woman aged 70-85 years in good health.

In DNA form, the CDR3 reads TGCGCCAGCAGCCACGGGGTGTTAGGGAATCAGCCCCAGCATTTT. This encodes CASSHGVLGNQPQHF. The chain recombines TRBV4-1 with TRBJ1-5; D is undetermined. Deletions cut 3 bases from V and 4 bases from J, with 13 bases between. Germline values: CDR1 MGHRA, CDR2 YSYEKL. The CDR3 has 15 residues.

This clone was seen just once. CDR3 in DNA: TGTGCCAGCAGTTATTACAGGGGTTCTGGCTACACCTTC. Translation gives CASSYYRGSGYTF. V is TRBV6-2 or TRBV6-3 and J is TRBJ1-2; 7 positions match TRBD1. Trimming cost V 3 bases and J 7 bases; bases outside gene matches: 5. The CDR3 has 13 amino acids. CDR1 is MNHEY, CDR2 SVGEGT, per germline.

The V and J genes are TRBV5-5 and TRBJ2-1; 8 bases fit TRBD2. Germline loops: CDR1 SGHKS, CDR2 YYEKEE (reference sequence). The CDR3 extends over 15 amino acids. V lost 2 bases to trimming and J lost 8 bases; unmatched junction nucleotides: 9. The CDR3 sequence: CASSFYQRGSDEQFF. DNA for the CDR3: TGTGCCAGCAGCTTTTATCAGCGGGGGAGCGATGAGCAGTTCTTC.

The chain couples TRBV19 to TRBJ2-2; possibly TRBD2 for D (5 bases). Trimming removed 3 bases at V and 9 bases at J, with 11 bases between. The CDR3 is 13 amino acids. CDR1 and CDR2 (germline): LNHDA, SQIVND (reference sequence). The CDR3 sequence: CASSMAEGWELFF. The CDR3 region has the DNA TGTGCCAGTAGTATGGCTGAGGGATGGGAGCTGTTTTTT.

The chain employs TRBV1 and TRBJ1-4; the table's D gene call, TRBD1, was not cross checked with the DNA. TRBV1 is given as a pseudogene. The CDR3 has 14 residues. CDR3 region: CTSSAGITNEKLFF. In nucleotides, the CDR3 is TGCACCAGCAGCGCAGGGATAACTAATGAAAAACTGTTTTTT.

CDR3 residues: CASSFRTGLGQPQHF. As DNA, the CDR3 is TGTGCCAGCAGCTTCCGGACAGGCCTGGGGCAGCCCCAGCATTTT. The J gene is TRBJ1-5, the V gene TRBV11-3; 7 bases fit TRBD1. Trimming removed 3 bases from V and 7 bases from J; junction bases left unmatched: 9. In germline, CDR1 is SGHNT, CDR2 YENEEA. The CDR3 runs to 15 residues. Filled out from reference TRBV11-3 and TRBJ1-5, the complete variable domain reads EAGVVQSPRYKIIEKKQPVAFWCNPISGHNTLYWYLQNLGQGPELLIRYENEEAVDDSQLPKDRFSAERLKGVDSTLKIQPAELGDSAVYLCASSFRTGLGQPQHFGDGTRLSIL.

This chain's CDR3 is CSVEVGTGSSYNEQFF. The CDR3 DNA is TGCAGCGTTGAAGTTGGGACGGGCTCCTCCTACAATGAGCAGTTCTTC. The chain combines TRBV29-1 with TRBJ2-1; the D gene could be TRBD1 or TRBD2 (5 bases each). This CDR3 is 16 amino acids long. Germline loops: CDR1 SQVTM, CDR2 ANQGSEA. V dropped 1 base and J dropped 0 bases, with 13 bases sitting between them.

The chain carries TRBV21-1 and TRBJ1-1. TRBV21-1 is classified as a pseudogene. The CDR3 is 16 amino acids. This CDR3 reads CASSQGFLGPFTEAFF. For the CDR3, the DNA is TGTGCCAGCAGCCAAGGGTTTTTGGGACCATTCACTGAAGCTTTCTTT.

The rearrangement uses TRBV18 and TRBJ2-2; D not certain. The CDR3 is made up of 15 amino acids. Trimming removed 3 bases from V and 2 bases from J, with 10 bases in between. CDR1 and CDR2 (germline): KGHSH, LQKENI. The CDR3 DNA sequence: TGTGCCAGCTCACCCCAGACAACAAACACCGGGGAGCTGTTTTTT. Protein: CASSPQTTNTGELFF.

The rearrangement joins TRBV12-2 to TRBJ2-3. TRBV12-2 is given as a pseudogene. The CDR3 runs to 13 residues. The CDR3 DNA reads TGTGCAAGTCGCTTAGGGTGGGGAGATACGCAGTATTTT. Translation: CASRLGWGDTQYF.

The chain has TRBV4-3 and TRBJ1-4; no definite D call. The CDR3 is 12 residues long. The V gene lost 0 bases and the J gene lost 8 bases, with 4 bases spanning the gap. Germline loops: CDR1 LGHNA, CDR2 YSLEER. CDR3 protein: CASSQDWEKLFF. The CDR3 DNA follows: TGCGCCAGCAGCCAAGACTGGGAAAAACTGTTTTTT.

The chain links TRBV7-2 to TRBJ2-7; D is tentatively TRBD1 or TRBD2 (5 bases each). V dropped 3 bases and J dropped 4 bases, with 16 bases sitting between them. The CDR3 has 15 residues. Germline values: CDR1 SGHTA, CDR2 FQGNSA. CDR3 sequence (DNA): TGTGCCAGCAGCTTGGAACCGGGACGTACGTACGAGCAGTACTTC. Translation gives CASSLEPGRTYEQYF.

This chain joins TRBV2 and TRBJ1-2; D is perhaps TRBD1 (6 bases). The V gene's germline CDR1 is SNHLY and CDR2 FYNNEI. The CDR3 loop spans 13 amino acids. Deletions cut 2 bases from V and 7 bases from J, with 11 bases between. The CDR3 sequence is CASSEHRAAGYTF. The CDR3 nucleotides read TGTGCCAGCAGTGAACACAGGGCGGCTGGCTACACCTTC.

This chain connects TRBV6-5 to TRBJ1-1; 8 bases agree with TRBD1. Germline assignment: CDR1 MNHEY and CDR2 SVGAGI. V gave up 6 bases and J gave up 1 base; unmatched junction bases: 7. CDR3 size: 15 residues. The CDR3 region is CASSSRQGTNTEAFF. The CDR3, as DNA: TGTGCCAGCAGCTCGAGACAGGGGACGAACACTGAAGCTTTCTTT.

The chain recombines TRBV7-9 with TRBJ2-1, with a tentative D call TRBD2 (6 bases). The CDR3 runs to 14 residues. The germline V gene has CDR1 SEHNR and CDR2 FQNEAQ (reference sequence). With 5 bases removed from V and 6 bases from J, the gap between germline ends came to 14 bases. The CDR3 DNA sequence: TGTGCCAGCAGCCTAAGGGCTAGCGTCAATGAGCAGTTCTTC. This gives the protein CASSLRASVNEQFF.

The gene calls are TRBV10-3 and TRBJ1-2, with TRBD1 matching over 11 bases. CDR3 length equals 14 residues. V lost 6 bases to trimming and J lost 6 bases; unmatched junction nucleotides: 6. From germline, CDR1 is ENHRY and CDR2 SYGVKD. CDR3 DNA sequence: TGTGCCATCAGCCGGGACAGGGGGAATAATGGCTACACCTTC. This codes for CAISRDRGNNGYTF.

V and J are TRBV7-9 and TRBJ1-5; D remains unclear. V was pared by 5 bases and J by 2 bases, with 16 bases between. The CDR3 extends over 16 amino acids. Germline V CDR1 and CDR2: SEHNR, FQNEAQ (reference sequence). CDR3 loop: CASSPGGSLRNQPQHF. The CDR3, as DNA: TGTGCCAGCAGCCCGGGAGGGTCCCTACGCAATCAGCCCCAGCATTTT. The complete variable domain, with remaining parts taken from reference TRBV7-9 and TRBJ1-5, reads DTGVSQNPRHKITKRGQNVTFRCDPISEHNRLYWYRQTLGQGPEFLTYFQNEAQLEKSRLLSDRFSAERPKGSFSTLEIQRTEQGDSAMYLCASSPGGSLRNQPQHFGDGTRLSIL.

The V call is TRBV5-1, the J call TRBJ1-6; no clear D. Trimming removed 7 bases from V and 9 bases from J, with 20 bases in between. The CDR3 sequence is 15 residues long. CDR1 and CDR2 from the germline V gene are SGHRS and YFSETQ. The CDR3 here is CASGPGGLTSSPLHF. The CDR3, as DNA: TGCGCCAGCGGTCCGGGAGGGCTGACTAGTTCACCCCTCCACTTT.